This entry is about one TCR beta chain. There are a few counts of this clone. Its antigen is still unknown. The sample holds no much larger clone one base away, and base qualities are not on file. Donors were healthy HIV-negative adults with no recently reported acute infections or vaccinations. Every donor was a Caucasian adult residing in Nashville, Tennessee, USA. For unsorted samples, 80 million to 100 million PBMCs were counted, and genomic DNA was extracted using the QIAamp DNA Blood Mini kit. After blood collection by leukapheresis, PBMCs were isolated using Ficoll-Histopaque density gradient centrifugation and then cryopreserved in the vapor phase of liquid nitrogen. These data are taken from a study of shared clonotypes between healthy human individuals (TCRdb year 2020). For context, the study as a whole: Two women and a few men aged 18 to 49 years were included in the cohort. Blood TCR repertoires of several healthy adults were deeply sequenced to estimate repertoire size and the extent of clonotype sharing between individuals. To increase sequencing depth and limit assay-specific biases, different laboratories used diverse techniques to prepare libraries and sequence TCR repertoires. Between about 0.94 and 8.9 billion PBMCs per donor were obtained by leukapheresis. The paper as a whole reports these results and caveats: Sampling was restricted to blood, and TCR repertoires in tissues likely differ from the TCR repertoires found in blood. Pairwise subsampling led to the expectation that sequencing depth would affect the degree of clonotype sharing among donors. Because the study included only a small number of donors, the genetic and exposure-history diversity represented was limited.

TCR CDR3 regions were amplified from genomic DNA by multiplex PCR using the deep immunoSEQ assay. For each cell subset, the extracted genomic DNA was distributed evenly across all wells of several immunoSEQ 96-well plates, and each plate served as one replicate. For unsorted PBMC, around 300 ng genomic DNA, equal to 25,000 to 35,000 T cell genomes, was loaded into each replicate PCR. Genomic DNA from unsorted PBMC was sequenced over ten immunoSEQ deep assay plates. Purified libraries were measured with a Qubit 3.0 fluorometer, size-checked on a Bioanalyzer 2100, and measured again with the KAPA Library Quantification kit. A separate single-read 150-cycle Illumina NextSeq 550 flow cell was used to sequence each immunoSEQ 96-well plate. On the study's bioinformatics: Because only junctional sequences without quality scores were contained in the immunoSEQ output, filtering matching that applied to full-length reads could not be performed. Sequences were annotated with PyIR, a Python wrapper for IgBLAST v1.9, and V/J genes and CDR3 were assigned using IMGT germline references. Reads were filtered out if the reads had weak V/J assignments (E-value above 1e-6), no CDR3, stop codons, out-of-frame junctions, or ambiguous translated residues. V3J clonotypes were defined as sequences sharing the same inferred V gene, J gene, and CDR3 amino acid sequence. To compute the percentage overlap between repertoires, the number of shared unique clonotypes was divided by the size of the smaller repertoire. Repertoire richness was assessed with RTK rarefaction, the Chao1 estimator, and Recon v2.1 estimates of unobserved clonotypes. The table comes from immuneACCESS by way of TCRdb, which keeps in-frame sequences with V and J called. Part of the clones is missing from these tables; in studies checked, under half for an unresolved V gene and the rest for unknown reasons. That table gives V, J and clone size, and the DNA gave D and trimming. The sample contains around 480,000 clones, about 75% of them found a single time. Together, the top ten hold approximately 12% of the sample.

The sequence came from a woman between 40 and 55 years old in good health. Some clones in this sample may be carry-over from other donors' samples. The sequencing input was PBMCs.

Here the CDR3 is given as CASSLDGGQTSYEQYF. The bases read TGTGCCAGCAGCTTAGATGGGGGACAGACCTCCTACGAGCAGTACTTC. The rearranged chain carries TRBV11-3 and TRBJ2-7; 7 central bases correspond to TRBD1. At the junction V is shortened by 0 bases and J by 0 bases; bases outside the gene matches: 5. CDR1 is given as SGHNT and CDR2 as YENEEA, both from the germline V gene. The CDR3 runs 16 residues from the cysteine to the phenylalanine. Just CDR3 DNA is preserved here, 48 bases in frame from base 1.